The following is a T cell receptor beta chain sequence with its context. Its antigen remains unknown. The method was immunoSEQ multiplex PCR; TCRdb's version includes in-frame clones alone and lacks a portion of them. The sample includes about 18,000 clones, less than 75% of them seen just once. This sample was included in a study of somatic mutations in cytotoxic T cells in rheumatoid arthritis. Study-wide context: Several of the V beta antibody-stained T-cell populations were flow-sorted at nearly 100% purity; V beta1+ cells were among them and were sequenced for TCRB. Study observations and caveats: A largest CD8+ clone above 20% of CD8+ cells occurred in about an eighth of the 65 patients.

Germline assignment: CDR1 SNHLY and CDR2 FYNNEI. The CDR3 sequence is 14 residues long. The V end was cut by 6 bases, the J end by 1 base, with 12 bases between. Sequencing input: CD8+ T cells sorted from blood. The rearrangement uses TRBV2 and TRBJ1-2; perhaps TRBD1 as D (5 bases). This TCR was sampled from a woman aged 55-75 years in good health. The CDR3 DNA reads as TGTGCCAGCAGCCCCAGGGCGGGTAACTATGGCTACACCTTC. It yields the protein CASSPRAGNYGYTF.